One sample yielded the 18 T cell receptor beta chains listed below, sequenced in a study of cytomegalovirus exposure and HLA in healthy donors. The PCR contained 60 Vbeta and 13 Jbeta primers. Measured with immunoSEQ multiplex PCR; TCRdb has only the in-frame clones, and not every one. The sample lists roughly 110,000 clones; 60% to 75% were seen once. The source material was PBMCs. The receptors here all came from a male donor in good health and CMV-seropositive.

V is TRBV6-1 and J is TRBJ1-1, with D possibly being TRBD1 (6 bases). The V and J ends lost 5 bases and 5 bases respectively, with 15 bases between them. CDR1 is MNHNS and CDR2 is SASEGT in the germline V gene. This CDR3 comprises 14 residues. The DNA for the CDR3 is TGTGCCAGCAGTCAGACAGGTCTCGGAACTGAAGCTTTCTTT. Encoded protein: CASSQTGLGTEAFF.

The chain uses TRBV29-1 and TRBJ2-6; D is unresolved. From germline, CDR1 is SQVTM and CDR2 ANQGSEA. V was clipped by 7 bases and J by 1 base, with 11 bases between them. This CDR3 contains 14 residues. CDR3 sequence: CSAKGGSGANVLTF. CDR3 bases: TGCAGCGCCAAAGGCGGATCTGGGGCCAACGTCCTGACTTTC.

This clone appeared a few times. The chain uses TRBV28 and TRBJ1-1; D unresolved. Germline lookup yields CDR1 MDHEN and CDR2 SYDVKM. Trimming shortened V by 4 bases and J by 0 bases, and 12 bases separated the two germline ends. The CDR3 totals 15 residues. CDR3 loop: CASSSSNMMNTEAFF. The DNA of the CDR3 is TGTGCCAGCAGTTCCTCCAACATGATGAACACTGAAGCTTTCTTT.

This clone showed up just a few times. The gene calls are TRBV7-6 and TRBJ2-7, with TRBD2 matching over 9 bases. The CDR3 covers 15 residues. Germline-derived CDR1 and CDR2 are SGHVS and FNYEAQ. The trim removed 4 bases at V and 6 bases at J, leaving 10 bases unmatched. The CDR3 loop is CASSSVAGGLGEQYF. The DNA for the CDR3 is TGTGCCAGCAGCTCCGTCGCGGGAGGGCTGGGCGAGCAGTACTTC.

The V and J genes are TRBV29-1 and TRBJ2-1, with TRBD2 as a possible D gene (5 bases). V was cut by 7 bases and J by 10 bases, with 17 bases left in between. CDR1 and CDR2 from the germline V gene are SQVTM and ANQGSEA. There are 12 residues in the CDR3. The CDR3: CSADGLEWEQFF. The CDR3 DNA reads as TGCAGCGCGGACGGACTGGAGTGGGAGCAGTTCTTC.

This chain uses TRBV7-2 with TRBJ2-3; 7 bases map to TRBD2. CDR3 length: 16 amino acids. In germline, CDR1 is SGHTA, CDR2 FQGNSA. After removal of 5 bases from V and 6 bases from J, the junction contained 14 bases not matched to a gene. This CDR3 is CASSPPVGGGSDTQYF. As DNA, the CDR3 is TGTGCCAGCAGCCCGCCAGTAGGCGGGGGTTCGGATACGCAGTATTTT.

Comments on this clone: A read error may produce the germline difference seen at one junction end. The chain carries TRBV28 and TRBJ1-2, with D uncertain. Germline CDR1 and CDR2: MDHEN and SYDVKM. The CDR3 spans 17 residues. As DNA, the CDR3 is TGTGCCAGCAGTTTATTCTTCGAGGCCTATTCAAACTATGGCTACCCCTTC. It is translated as CASSLFFEAYSNYGYPF.

This rearrangement joins TRBV28 to TRBJ1-6; D gene uncertain. The length of the CDR3 is 17 residues. Germline V gene sequence: CDR1 MDHEN, CDR2 SYDVKM. V was cut by 2 bases and J by 4 bases, with 15 bases left in between. The CDR3 sequence is CASSLPVTTTYNSPLHF. In DNA form, the CDR3 reads TGTGCCAGCAGTTTACCAGTGACTACAACGTATAATTCACCCCTCCACTTT. The variable domain in full, with the rest retrieved from reference TRBV28 and TRBJ1-6, is DVKVTQSSRYLVKRTGEKVFLECVQDMDHENMFWYRQDPGLGLRLIYFSYDVKMKEKGDIPEGYSVSREKKERFSLILESASTNQTSMYLCASSLPVTTTYNSPLHFGNGTRLTVT.

This clone was counted a few times. This rearrangement joins TRBV5-1 to TRBJ1-4, with 9 bases lining up with TRBD1. The CDR3 spans 15 residues. Germline V CDR1 and CDR2: SGHRS, YFSETQ. The V and J ends lost 4 bases and 8 bases, in that order; junction bases with no gene match: 9. The CDR3 bases are TGCGCCAGCAGCCCTACAGGGGGCACGATGGAAAAACTGTTTTTT. It encodes CASSPTGGTMEKLFF.

The chain carries TRBV4-3 and TRBJ2-3; 16 nucleotides agree with TRBD2. Trimming cost V 3 bases and J 2 bases; bases outside gene matches: 8. CDR3 length equals 19 residues. The germline gives CDR1 LGHNA, CDR2 YSLEER. CDR3 sequence: CASSHRGLAGGRDTDTQYF. In nucleotides, the CDR3 is TGCGCCAGCAGCCATCGGGGACTAGCGGGGGGGCGGGACACAGATACGCAGTATTTT.

The V and J genes are TRBV27 and TRBJ1-6, with TRBD1 identical over 8 bases. The CDR3 length is 15 residues. V was clipped by 3 bases and J by 7 bases; unmatched bases: 5. Germline lookup yields CDR1 MNHEY and CDR2 SMNVEV (reference sequence). CDR3 in amino acids: CASSFGRQGNSPLHF. The CDR3 region has the DNA TGTGCCAGCAGTTTCGGAAGACAGGGGAATTCACCCCTCCACTTT.

This clone was counted only a few times. The V gene is TRBV14, the J gene TRBJ2-1; D gene unclear. There are 15 residues in the CDR3. V gave up 1 base and J gave up 5 bases, with 12 bases separating them. CDR1 is SGHDN, CDR2 FVKESK, per germline. The CDR3 DNA sequence: TGTGCCAGCAGCCAAGCCGTCAGAGGCCACAATGAGCAGTTCTTC. This encodes CASSQAVRGHNEQFF.

The chain uses TRBV23-1 and TRBJ2-7; no definite D call. TRBV23-1 is an ORF, and what it does is uncertain. Trimming took 7 bases from V and 0 from J, leaving 28 bases between them. The CDR3 consists of 19 residues. The CDR3 DNA sequence: TGCGCCAGCAAGCTTACTCGAACCCGACTTGTACGAACCTCCTACGAGCAGTACTTC. It yields the protein CASKLTRTRLVRTSYEQYF.

This clone was detected once. V gene TRBV7-8 combines with J gene TRBJ2-3; no clear D. The V gene lost 1 base and the J gene lost 2 bases, with 7 bases spanning the gap. The CDR3 contains 14 residues. Germline CDR1 reads SGHVS; CDR2 reads FQNEAQ. The CDR3 protein is CASSLGLATDTQYF. The CDR3 coding sequence is TGTGCCAGCAGCTTAGGACTGGCCACAGATACGCAGTATTTT.

The chain combines TRBV29-1 with TRBJ2-7, with D possibly TRBD2 on 6 matching bases. Germline values: CDR1 SQVTM, CDR2 ANQGSEA. Trimming shortened V by 4 bases and J by 4 bases, and 11 bases separated the two germline ends. This CDR3 has 12 residues. The CDR3 DNA sequence: TGCAGCGTTGTCGCGGGGCGATACGAGCAGTACTTC. Encoded protein: CSVVAGRYEQYF.

The chain carries TRBV9 and TRBJ2-5; TRBD1 matches 11 bases. The CDR3 loop spans 17 amino acids. Germline V gene sequence: CDR1 SGDLS, CDR2 YYNGEE. V gave up 3 bases and J gave up 4 bases; unmatched junction bases: 11. This chain's CDR3 is CASSERTGTGGRETQYF. The CDR3, as DNA: TGTGCCAGCAGCGAACGAACCGGGACAGGGGGGCGAGAGACCCAGTACTTC.

Only a few counts were recorded for this clone. J is TRBJ2-7 and V is TRBV1; TRBD2, the D gene given by the table, was not confirmed from the DNA. TRBV1 is flagged as a pseudogene. The CDR3 extends over 13 amino acids. CDR3 residues: CTSSQGRGYEQYF. CDR3 sequence (DNA): TGCACCAGCAGCCAAGGGAGGGGCTACGAGCAGTACTTC.

The chain has TRBV7-2 and TRBJ1-1; D is perhaps TRBD1 (5 bases). Germline values: CDR1 SGHTA, CDR2 FQGNSA. CDR3 size: 14 residues. Trimming pared 2 bases from V and 0 bases from J, leaving 7 bases between. CDR3 protein: CASSLTRVNTEAFF. As DNA, the CDR3 is TGTGCCAGCAGCTTAACCAGGGTGAACACTGAAGCTTTCTTT.